This T cell receptor beta chain was sequenced during a study of shared clonotypes between healthy human individuals. Whole-study results and caveats: Among donors, clonotype sharing was expected to be affected by sequencing depth. Against clonotypes common to all four donors, non-shared ones had lower generation probabilities.

Trimming at V came to 2 bases and at J to 5 bases, leaving 16 bases not matched to a gene. The CDR3 covers 19 residues. Germline V gene lookup returns CDR1 SEHNR and CDR2 FQNEAQ (reference sequence). As to this clone: The antigen is not known.

In the original analysis: ImmunoSEQ only sent back junction sequences with no quality scores, so filtering was done differently. Only in-frame clones appear in the TCRdb table, and some are missing; sequencing was by immunoSEQ multiplex PCR. That table gives V, J and clone size, and the DNA gave D and trimming. The repertoire consists of some 660,000 clones, with 55% to 85% occurring once and the leading ten covering 1.5% to 2%. Sequencing input: memory CD4+ T cells sorted from blood. As to subset: CD45RA-negative fraction. The J gene is TRBJ1-1, the V gene TRBV7-9, with TRBD1 matching 11 bases. This receptor was identified in a woman aged 25 to 39 in good health. The CDR3 DNA sequence: TGTGCCAGCAGCTTATCCCCCGGACAGGGGGCTTACGGTAGGACTGAAGCTTTCTTT. It is translated as CASSLSPGQGAYGRTEAFF.